This TCR beta chain comes out of a study of blood T cell repertoires in COVID-19. After removal of 5 bases from V and 6 bases from J, the junction contained 13 bases not matched to a gene. This CDR3 spans 16 amino acids. CDR1 SEHNR and CDR2 FQNEAQ come from the germline V gene (reference sequence). Per the original data handling: How many nucleated cells were present was estimated from reference gene primer amplification. Method: immunoSEQ multiplex PCR; TCRdb's copy keeps in-frame clones and lacks some. The V and J calls and clone size come from that table; D and trimming were worked out from the DNA. The profile shows more than 200,000 clones, 80% to 90% of them singletons.

Sample: peripheral blood. The clonotype was recovered from a man aged 60 to 69 with acute or convalescent COVID-19. V and J are TRBV7-9 and TRBJ1-2; 9 nucleotides match TRBD1. The CDR3 region has the DNA TGTGCCAGCAGCCCTTCCAACAGGGGGCTAAGTGATGGCTACACCTTC. Translated, it gives CASSPSNRGLSDGYTF.